The 22 T cell receptor beta chains listed next were all sequenced from one sample in a study of a mutant IDH1 vaccine in newly diagnosed glioma. Antigens for these TCRs are unknown. This sample's time point: week 35, safety follow-up. Vaccination comprised doses that each held 300 ug of mutant IDH1 20-mer peptide, plus topical imiquimod. Sequencing was performed with immunoSEQ multiplex PCR; in TCRdb, only in-frame clones are kept and a portion is missing. The sample has 70,000 or so clones, about 88% seen once. The material sequenced was PBMCs, taken from a glioma patient whose treatment included an IDH1 peptide vaccine. The receptors were gathered from a man aged 25-45 years with glioma.

In its sample, this clone was seen once. V is TRBV28 and J is TRBJ1-1; 8 bases are a match to TRBD1. CDR1 is MDHEN and CDR2 is SYDVKM in the germline V gene. Unmatched junction bases numbered 3, after V lost 5 bases and J lost 1 base. The CDR3 loop spans 14 amino acids. For the CDR3, the DNA is TGTGCCAGCAGTCTAGGGACAGGGAACACTGAAGCTTTCTTT. As protein: CASSLGTGNTEAFF.

The rearrangement joins TRBV4-1 to TRBJ2-1; D ambiguous. Per the germline V gene, CDR1 is MGHRA and CDR2 is YSYEKL. The CDR3 covers 15 residues. V lost 4 bases to trimming and J lost 0 bases, with 10 bases between them. The CDR3 coding sequence is TGCGCCAGCAGCCTCACTTTGAGCTCCTACAATGAGCAGTTCTTC. Protein: CASSLTLSSYNEQFF.

The chain combines TRBV6-6 with TRBJ2-7; D is possibly TRBD2 (7 bases). V lost 0 bases to trimming and J lost 2 bases, with 11 bases between them. There are 15 residues in the CDR3. CDR1 is MNHNY and CDR2 is SVGAGI in the germline V gene (reference sequence). CDR3 residues: CASSYSKGGAYEQYF. The DNA for the CDR3 is TGTGCCAGCAGTTACTCGAAGGGGGGGGCCTACGAGCAGTACTTC.

The rearrangement uses TRBV4-3 and TRBJ2-2; 10 bases are a match to TRBD2. The CDR3 has 17 residues. Per the germline V gene, CDR1 is LGHNA and CDR2 is YSLEER. After removal of 4 bases from V and 1 base from J, the junction contained 6 bases not matched to a gene. The CDR3 reads CASSRDLAGENTGELFF. The CDR3 nucleotides read TGCGCCAGCAGCCGTGACCTAGCGGGGGAGAACACCGGGGAGCTGTTTTTT.

This clone was detected once. The rearrangement joins TRBV27 to TRBJ2-2; 9 positions agree with TRBD1. The CDR3 extends over 17 amino acids. V was clipped by 3 bases and J by 5 bases; unmatched bases: 10. Germline CDR1 is MNHEY and CDR2 is SMNVEV (reference sequence). CDR3 coding DNA: TGTGCCAGCAGTTTTAACAGGGGGCGCGGTTTGACCGGGGAGCTGTTTTTT. The encoded protein is CASSFNRGRGLTGELFF.

This clone was seen only a few times. The chain carries TRBV30 and TRBJ1-5, with unresolved D. Germline-derived CDR1 and CDR2 are GTSNPN and SVGIG (reference sequence). This CDR3 is 14 amino acids long. V gave up 4 bases and J gave up 2 bases, with 12 bases separating them. The CDR3 coding sequence is TGTGCCTGGACCGATGTGTTGGGCAATCAGCCCCAGCATTTT. This sequence encodes CAWTDVLGNQPQHF.

The chain combines TRBV7-2 with TRBJ1-1; no definite D call. Germline loops: CDR1 SGHTA, CDR2 FQGNSA. Trimming took 0 bases from V and 3 from J, leaving 14 bases between them. This CDR3 spans 16 amino acids. The CDR3 DNA follows: TGTGCCAGCAGCTTAGCCCCCAACACCTTGTACACTGAAGCTTTCTTT. Its translation is CASSLAPNTLYTEAFF.

The chain joins TRBV7-9 to TRBJ1-1, with 7 bases that match TRBD1. CDR3 length equals 15 residues. Trimming took 1 base from V and 3 from J; bases not matched to a gene: 5. Per the germline V gene, CDR1 is SEHNR and CDR2 is FQNEAQ (reference sequence). CDR3 loop: CASSLEHRGDTEAFF. The CDR3, as DNA: TGTGCCAGCAGCTTAGAACACAGGGGAGACACTGAAGCTTTCTTT.

V gene TRBV11-2 combines with J gene TRBJ2-5, with 8 bases fitting TRBD2. V was clipped by 2 bases and J by 1 base; unmatched bases: 6. CDR1 is SGHAT and CDR2 is FQNNGV in the germline V gene. The CDR3 runs to 16 residues. DNA of the CDR3: TGTGCCAGCAGCTTATTGGGCGGGGGGCCCCAAGAGACCCAGTACTTC. Translating it yields CASSLLGGGPQETQYF.

The V call is TRBV6-5, the J call TRBJ1-5; D remains unclear. The CDR3 extends over 12 amino acids. V was trimmed by 0 bases and J by 11 bases, leaving 8 bases between them. Looked up from germline, CDR1 is MNHEY and CDR2 is SVGAGI. The CDR3 bases are TGTGCCAGCAGTTACTCGAACGAGGCCCAGCATTTT. Its protein product is CASSYSNEAQHF.

The CDR3 loop reads CATSSRVSKEGYTF. CDR3 sequence (DNA): TGTGCCACCAGCTCGAGGGTATCTAAGGAAGGCTACACCTTC. The chain recombines TRBV15 with TRBJ1-2; D remains unclear. The CDR3 loop spans 14 amino acids. V shed 5 bases and J shed 8 bases, with 18 bases lying between them. Per germline, CDR1 LNHNV and CDR2 YYDKDF (reference sequence).

The chain recombines TRBV11-2 with TRBJ2-2; the match to TRBD1 covers 9 bases. V trimming: 6 bases; J trimming: 0 bases; junction bases outside the gene matches: 5. Germline assignment: CDR1 SGHAT and CDR2 FQNNGV. The CDR3 length is 16 residues. As DNA, the CDR3 is TGTGCCAGCAGTCGCGGGACAGGGCCGAACACCGGGGAGCTGTTTTTT. Protein product: CASSRGTGPNTGELFF.

CDR3 sequence (DNA): TGTGCCAGCAGCCAAGCCGGGGATGAGGTTTCACCCCTCCACTTT. Residues: CASSQAGDEVSPLHF. The chain combines TRBV4-2 with TRBJ1-6; no reliable D call. Trimming removed 1 base at V and 9 bases at J, with 13 bases between. Germline CDR1 and CDR2: LGHNA and YNFKEQ. There are 15 residues in the CDR3.

The chain carries TRBV4-1 and TRBJ2-3; D unclear. Trimming pared 1 base from V and 1 base from J, leaving 9 bases between. Looked up from germline, CDR1 is MGHRA and CDR2 is YSYEKL. The CDR3 spans 15 residues. The CDR3 sequence is CASSQAARRTDTQYF. The CDR3 DNA reads TGCGCCAGCAGCCAAGCGGCCAGACGCACAGATACGCAGTATTTT.

In DNA form, the CDR3 reads TGTGCCAGCGGACAGGGCCTCAATCAGCCCCAGCATTTT. Its protein is CASGQGLNQPQHF. The gene calls are TRBV2 and TRBJ1-5, with TRBD1 identical over 8 bases. Germline V gives CDR1 SNHLY, CDR2 FYNNEI. The CDR3 contains 13 residues. Trimming at V came to 8 bases and at J to 3 bases, leaving 3 bases not matched to a gene.

CDR3 in DNA: TGCGCCAGCAGCGAATCGATCCCTTCCTACGAGCAGTACTTC. Translation gives CASSESIPSYEQYF. The rearrangement joins TRBV5-1 to TRBJ2-7, with unresolved D. Per germline, CDR1 SGHRS and CDR2 YFSETQ. The CDR3 consists of 14 residues. The germline V and J ends were trimmed by 4 bases and 1 base, with 12 bases remaining between them.

The chain combines TRBV29-1 with TRBJ1-3, with D hard to call. V lost 2 bases and J 2 bases, leaving 10 bases between the germline ends. CDR3 length: 14 residues. The germline V gene encodes CDR1 SQVTM and CDR2 ANQGSEA. CDR3 residues: CSVEKSGAGNTIYF. The CDR3 coding sequence is TGCAGCGTTGAAAAGTCCGGGGCTGGAAACACCATATATTTT.

The V and J genes are TRBV19 and TRBJ2-3; D might be TRBD1 or TRBD2, each matching 5 bases. Germline V gene sequence: CDR1 LNHDA, CDR2 SQIVND (reference sequence). V dropped 7 bases and J dropped 3 bases, with 23 bases sitting between them. The CDR3 sequence is 17 residues long. The CDR3 sequence is CASTPGTWLSSTDTQYF. The CDR3 bases are TGTGCCAGTACTCCAGGGACGTGGTTATCCTCAACAGATACGCAGTATTTT. The variable domain in full, with the rest retrieved from reference TRBV19 and TRBJ2-3, is DGGITQSPKYLFRKEGQNVTLSCEQNLNHDAMYWYRQDPGQGLRLIYYSQIVNDFQKGDIAEGYSVSREKKESFPLTVTSAQKNPTAFYLCASTPGTWLSSTDTQYFGPGTRLTVL.

This sequence joins TRBV29-1 and TRBJ2-7; no firm D call. V was cut by 6 bases and J by 2 bases, with 8 bases left in between. This CDR3 contains 11 residues. Germline assignment: CDR1 SQVTM and CDR2 ANQGSEA. CDR3 sequence: CSVQAAYEQYF. DNA for the CDR3: TGCAGCGTCCAGGCCGCCTACGAGCAGTACTTC.

V gene TRBV6-6 combines with J gene TRBJ2-3, with 7 nucleotides matching TRBD1. V shed 4 bases, J shed 2 bases, and the junction held 9 bases outside the gene matches. Germline loops: CDR1 MNHNY, CDR2 SVGAGI (reference sequence). CDR3 length: 16 amino acids. This CDR3 reads CASSSGRQGLTDTQYF. The CDR3, as DNA: TGTGCCAGCAGTTCAGGAAGACAGGGCCTCACAGATACGCAGTATTTT.

The chain links TRBV4-2 to TRBJ2-6; D is perhaps TRBD1 (5 bases). Germline V gene sequence: CDR1 LGHNA, CDR2 YNFKEQ. Trimming took 2 bases from V and 0 from J, leaving 14 bases between them. This CDR3 has 18 amino acids. For the CDR3, the DNA is TGTGCCAGCAGCCAACCCGGACAAAAGAGCTCTGGGGCCAACGTCCTGACTTTC. The encoded protein is CASSQPGQKSSGANVLTF.

This clone appeared a single time. The chain joins TRBV2 to TRBJ2-1; D is possibly TRBD2 (5 bases). V lost 8 bases and J lost 9, with 11 bases in between. The CDR3 length is 11 residues. Germline CDR1 reads SNHLY; CDR2 reads FYNNEI. CDR3: CASPSSAEQFF. The CDR3 bases are TGTGCCAGCCCTAGCTCAGCTGAGCAGTTCTTC.